The 29 T cell receptor beta chains below all came from one sample that was sequenced in a study of vaccination effects on CD4 cells after COVID-19. Data came from immunoSEQ multiplex PCR; TCRdb stores just in-frame clones and leaves some out. The sample consists of approximately 54,000 clones, 80% to 85% of them appearing once. Before sequencing, viral peptide pools were used by the ViraFEST assay to expand antigen-specific CD4+ T cells. Following an approximately eleven-day culture, CD4+ T cells were purified. These receptors' antigens are unknown. The specimen was CD4+ T cells from PBMCs cultured with HCoV-229E spike peptides, collected before COVID-19 vaccination. These receptors came from a human donor who received a COVID-19 vaccine.

The J gene is TRBJ2-3, the V gene TRBV11-2; D uncertain. This CDR3 has 12 residues. The germline gives CDR1 SGHAT, CDR2 FQNNGV. The ends were cut back, 3 bases at V and 5 bases at J, with 6 bases in the middle. Here the CDR3 DNA reads TGTGCCAGCAGCTTCTCAGGAGATACGCAGTATTTT. Amino acid sequence: CASSFSGDTQYF.

This clone has just one count. This chain uses TRBV7-2 with TRBJ1-2; possible D gene TRBD1, 5 bases. V lost 0 bases, J lost 1 base, and 6 bases lay in between. The CDR3 loop spans 14 amino acids. The germline gives CDR1 SGHTA, CDR2 FQGNSA. The CDR3 sequence: CASSLATVNYGYTF. As DNA, the CDR3 is TGTGCCAGCAGCTTAGCGACAGTTAACTATGGCTACACCTTC. The whole variable domain, remainder taken from reference TRBV7-2 and TRBJ1-2, is GAGVSQSPSNKVTEKGKDVELRCDPISGHTALYWYRQSLGQGLEFLIYFQGNSAPDKSGLPSDRFSAERTGGSVSTLTIQRTQQEDSAVYLCASSLATVNYGYTFGSGTRLTVV.

This clone has only one observation. The chain has TRBV5-1 and TRBJ2-5, with TRBD1 matching 7 bases. V lost 2 bases and J lost 5; bases outside the gene matches: 12. The CDR3 is made up of 16 amino acids. Germline CDR1 and CDR2: SGHRS and YFSETQ. As DNA, the CDR3 is TGCGCCAGCAGCTTTGGAGGCGGCAGGGGGTTTGAGACCCAGTACTTC. This translates into CASSFGGGRGFETQYF.

This chain uses TRBV21-1 with TRBJ1-5. TRBV21-1 is a pseudogene locus. This CDR3 contains 16 residues. DNA of the CDR3: TGTGCCAGCAGCAAAGCAGGCAGCTATAGCAATCAGCCCCAGCATTTT. Its translation: CASSKAGSYSNQPQHF.

V gene TRBV27 combines with J gene TRBJ2-3; 7 nucleotides line up with TRBD2. This CDR3 contains 17 residues. V dropped 2 bases and J dropped 5; count of bases not matched to a gene: 13. Germline V gene lookup returns CDR1 MNHEY and CDR2 SMNVEV (reference sequence). The CDR3: CASSLVGGGPQGDTQYF. In DNA form, the CDR3 reads TGTGCCAGCAGTTTAGTCGGGGGAGGGCCCCAGGGAGATACGCAGTATTTT.

This sequence joins TRBV3-1 (or the pseudogene TRBV3-2) and TRBJ2-1; D is undetermined. V lost 3 bases, J lost 4 bases, and 16 bases lay in between. In germline, CDR1 is LGHDT, CDR2 YNNKEL (reference sequence). The CDR3 is 16 amino acids. The CDR3 nucleotides read TGTGCCAGCAGCCATCGGACCTCCCCGAAGTACAATGAGCAGTTCTTC. Its translation: CASSHRTSPKYNEQFF.

The rearrangement joins TRBV6-5 to TRBJ1-4; possibly TRBD1 for D (5 bases). Germline values: CDR1 MNHEY, CDR2 SVGAGI. V lost 2 bases, J lost 6 bases, and 10 bases lay in between. The CDR3 is 14 residues long. CDR3 region: CASSYEGTDEKLFF. The CDR3 DNA follows: TGTGCCAGCAGTTACGAGGGGACGGATGAAAAACTGTTTTTT.

The rearrangement joins TRBV11-2 to TRBJ2-5; the match to TRBD1 covers 7 bases. Trimming took 5 bases from V and 5 from J; bases not matched to a gene: 2. This CDR3 spans 12 amino acids. Germline V gene sequence: CDR1 SGHAT, CDR2 FQNNGV. The CDR3 bases are TGTGCCAGCAGCAAGGACAGGGAGACCCAGTACTTC. Amino acids: CASSKDRETQYF.

The V call is TRBV29-1, the J call TRBJ1-5; 7 bases map to TRBD1. The trim removed 5 bases at V and 5 bases at J, leaving 12 bases unmatched. The CDR3 runs 15 residues. Germline CDR1 reads SQVTM; CDR2 reads ANQGSEA. The CDR3 is CSVRDGGGFDQPQHF. The DNA for the CDR3 is TGCAGCGTTAGGGATGGAGGGGGCTTCGATCAGCCCCAGCATTTT.

This clone has only a few counts. The chain employs TRBV2 and TRBJ1-2; no reliable D call. CDR3 length: 13 amino acids. V lost 4 bases and J 1 base, leaving 7 bases between the germline ends. Per the germline V gene, CDR1 is SNHLY and CDR2 is FYNNEI. Here the CDR3 DNA reads TGTGCCAGCAGTGCGGGGAATAACTATGGCTACACCTTC. Its protein is CASSAGNNYGYTF.

V is TRBV9 and J is TRBJ1-2; the match to TRBD1 covers 9 bases. Germline CDR1 and CDR2: SGDLS and YYNGEE. The CDR3 runs to 17 residues. The V and J ends lost 3 bases and 3 bases, in that order; junction bases with no gene match: 12. The CDR3 bases are TGTGCCAGCAGCGCCCGGGACAGGGCTTCATTGGACTATGGCTACACCTTC. This codes for CASSARDRASLDYGYTF.

V and J are TRBV11-3 and TRBJ2-1, with 7 bases matching TRBD2. CDR3 length: 18 residues. Germline CDR1 and CDR2: SGHNT and YENEEA. V lost 1 base to trimming and J lost 9 bases; unmatched junction nucleotides: 18. This chain's CDR3 is CASSLGGGASGGLTEQFF. CDR3 coding DNA: TGTGCCAGCAGCTTAGGAGGTGGGGCTAGCGGCGGGTTAACTGAGCAGTTCTTC. The whole variable domain, filled in from reference TRBV11-3 and TRBJ2-1, reads EAGVVQSPRYKIIEKKQPVAFWCNPISGHNTLYWYLQNLGQGPELLIRYENEEAVDDSQLPKDRFSAERLKGVDSTLKIQPAELGDSAVYLCASSLGGGASGGLTEQFFGPGTRLTVL.

This clone was detected a few times. The chain links TRBV7-9 to TRBJ2-2; D remains ambiguous. This CDR3 is built from 14 residues. V lost 4 bases and J 0 bases, leaving 6 bases between the germline ends. CDR1 is SEHNR, CDR2 FQNEAQ, per germline (reference sequence). The CDR3 is CASSSISNTGELFF. The CDR3 DNA reads as TGTGCCAGCAGCTCCATCTCGAACACCGGGGAGCTGTTTTTT.

The chain recombines TRBV5-8 with TRBJ2-7, with 8 bases identical to TRBD2. Trimming at V came to 4 bases and at J to 3 bases, leaving 12 bases not matched to a gene. The CDR3 runs to 16 residues. Germline loops: CDR1 SGHTS, CDR2 YDEGEE. CDR3 amino acids: CASSPDPGGAIYEQYV. Here the CDR3 DNA reads TGTGCCAGCAGCCCGGACCCCGGGGGGGCTATCTACGAGCAGTACGTC.

The CDR3 sequence: CASSIQRQGANEKLFF. Here the CDR3 DNA reads TGTGCCAGTAGTATCCAAAGACAGGGTGCTAATGAAAAACTGTTTTTT. The V gene is TRBV19, the J gene TRBJ1-4; TRBD1 agrees at 7 bases. V was clipped by 3 bases and J by 3 bases; unmatched bases: 7. The CDR3 runs to 16 residues. Per the germline V gene, CDR1 is LNHDA and CDR2 is SQIVND (reference sequence). The full variable domain, rest sourced from reference TRBV19 and TRBJ1-4, is DGGITQSPKYLFRKEGQNVTLSCEQNLNHDAMYWYRQDPGQGLRLIYYSQIVNDFQKGDIAEGYSVSREKKESFPLTVTSAQKNPTAFYLCASSIQRQGANEKLFFGSGTQLSVL.

CDR3 in amino acids: CASSLIQGATNEKLFF. CDR3 coding DNA: TGCGCCAGCAGCTTGATACAGGGGGCAACTAATGAAAAACTGTTTTTT. This chain joins TRBV5-1 and TRBJ1-4; 8 bases match TRBD1. The CDR3 sequence is 16 residues long. The germline CDR1 and CDR2 sequences are SGHRS and YFSETQ. With 1 base clipped from V and 0 bases from J, the junction kept 2 bases outside the gene matches.

The gene calls are TRBV3-1 (or the pseudogene TRBV3-2) and TRBJ2-5; possibly TRBD1 for D (5 bases). CDR1 is LGHDT and CDR2 is YNNKEL in the germline V gene (reference sequence). V shed 5 bases and J shed 2 bases, with 15 bases lying between them. The CDR3 has 15 residues. The CDR3 reads CASSNRQKGQETQYF. Here the CDR3 DNA reads TGTGCCAGCAGCAACCGACAGAAGGGTCAAGAGACCCAGTACTTC.

This chain connects TRBV5-1 to TRBJ2-3; no reliable D call. V was trimmed by 5 bases and J by 0 bases, leaving 1 base between them. CDR1 and CDR2 (germline): SGHRS, YFSETQ. The length of the CDR3 is 11 residues. DNA of the CDR3: TGCGCCAGCAGAAGCACAGATACGCAGTATTTT. Translation: CASRSTDTQYF.

The gene calls are TRBV3-1 (or the pseudogene TRBV3-2) and TRBJ2-1; maybe TRBD2 (5 bases). Germline CDR1 reads LGHDT; CDR2 reads YNNKEL (reference sequence). Trimming shortened V by 1 base and J by 8 bases, and 12 bases separated the two germline ends. This CDR3 comprises 14 residues. CDR3 sequence: CASSQGWTGDEQFF. The CDR3 bases are TGTGCCAGCAGCCAAGGTTGGACCGGGGATGAGCAGTTCTTC.

This clone was seen only once. The chain recombines TRBV5-1 with TRBJ2-5, with a possible D match to TRBD2 (5 bases). Germline V gene data show CDR1 as SGHRS and CDR2 as YFSETQ. With 0 bases removed from V and 7 bases from J, the gap between germline ends came to 10 bases. This CDR3 spans 13 amino acids. CDR3 amino acids: CASSLASSGTQYF. CDR3 coding DNA: TGCGCCAGCAGCTTGGCCTCCAGCGGGACCCAGTACTTC.

This sequence joins TRBV11-2 and TRBJ2-3, with a weak D call TRBD2 (6 bases). CDR1 and CDR2 from the germline V gene are SGHAT and FQNNGV. Deletions cut 3 bases from V and 0 bases from J, with 7 bases between. This CDR3 spans 14 amino acids. CDR3 sequence reads: CASSFGGSTDTQYF. The CDR3 coding sequence is TGTGCCAGCAGCTTCGGGGGAAGCACAGATACGCAGTATTTT.

The rearrangement joins TRBV14 to TRBJ1-4; D gene ambiguous. Per the germline V gene, CDR1 is SGHDN and CDR2 is FVKESK. The CDR3 runs 15 residues. Between the trimmed V and J ends, which lost 1 base and 5 bases, there was a span of 11 bases. The CDR3 region is CASSQVGSRNEKLFF. CDR3 bases: TGTGCCAGCAGCCAAGTGGGGAGCAGGAATGAAAAACTGTTTTTT.

This chain connects TRBV30 to TRBJ2-7, with D perhaps TRBD1 or TRBD2 (5 bases each). V lost 7 bases, J lost 2 bases, and 15 bases lay in between. CDR3 length equals 13 residues. Germline values: CDR1 GTSNPN, CDR2 SVGIG (reference sequence). The CDR3 DNA is TGTGCCTTCGGGACGTGGAAAACCTACGAGCAGTACGTC. It translates to CAFGTWKTYEQYV.

J is TRBJ1-2 and V is TRBV28; 8 nucleotides agree with TRBD1. Germline V gene sequence: CDR1 MDHEN, CDR2 SYDVKM. V lost 4 bases and J lost 4; bases outside the gene matches: 14. CDR3 size: 17 residues. The CDR3 DNA is TGTGCCAGCAGTTCGACCGGCAGGGGGCGAGAGGGCTATGGCTACACCTTC. Protein product: CASSSTGRGREGYGYTF.

The chain carries TRBV7-8 and TRBJ1-1; D is perhaps TRBD1 (5 bases). The germline V gene encodes CDR1 SGHVS and CDR2 FQNEAQ. V lost 5 bases and J lost 1, with 14 bases in between. The CDR3 runs 15 residues. DNA of the CDR3: TGTGCCAGCAGCCGAGACCCGGGGGGGAACACTGAAGCTTTCTTT. The encoded protein is CASSRDPGGNTEAFF.

The chain carries TRBV7-3 and TRBJ2-2, with 10 bases matching TRBD1. J was trimmed by 7 bases and V by 5 bases; bases with no gene match: 19. Germline CDR1 SGHTA, CDR2 FQGTGA. This CDR3 is built from 19 residues. The DNA for the CDR3 is TGTGCCAGCAGCCAAACTCCCGGGACAGGGGTCTTAAAGAGCGGGGAGCTGTTTTTT. Protein product: CASSQTPGTGVLKSGELFF. Drawing the rest from reference TRBV7-3 and TRBJ2-2, the complete variable domain is GAGVSQTPSNKVTEKGKYVELRCDPISGHTALYWYRQSLGQGPEFLIYFQGTGAADDSGLPNDRFFAVRPEGSVSTLKIQRTERGDSAVYLCASSQTPGTGVLKSGELFFGEGSRLTVL.

The chain carries TRBV5-5 and TRBJ2-7; TRBD1 matches at 7 bases. The CDR3 runs 14 residues. Germline CDR1 SGHKS, CDR2 YYEKEE (reference sequence). With 4 bases clipped from V and 9 bases from J, the junction kept 13 bases outside the gene matches. DNA for the CDR3: TGTGCCAGCAGCCCCGGGACAGTACTAAGTCGGCAGTACGTC. It translates to CASSPGTVLSRQYV.

This sequence joins TRBV9 and TRBJ2-7; 9 bases fit TRBD1. J lost 5 bases, V lost 0 bases, and 15 bases had no gene match. Looked up from germline, CDR1 is SGDLS and CDR2 is YYNGEE. The CDR3 runs to 18 residues. CDR3 in DNA: TGTGCCAGCAGCGTAGGTAGGGGGGACAGGGCAGGTTCTCACGAGCAGTACGTC. Translated, it gives CASSVGRGDRAGSHEQYV.

The chain couples TRBV14 to TRBJ2-3; 8 nucleotides agree with TRBD2. The junction had 3 bases not matched to a gene; V was cut back by 1 base and J by 3 bases. The germline V gene encodes CDR1 SGHDN and CDR2 FVKESK. This CDR3 is built from 15 residues. DNA of the CDR3: TGTGCCAGCAGCCAAGCGGGGGGGCCTACAGATACGCAGTATTTT. Residues: CASSQAGGPTDTQYF.